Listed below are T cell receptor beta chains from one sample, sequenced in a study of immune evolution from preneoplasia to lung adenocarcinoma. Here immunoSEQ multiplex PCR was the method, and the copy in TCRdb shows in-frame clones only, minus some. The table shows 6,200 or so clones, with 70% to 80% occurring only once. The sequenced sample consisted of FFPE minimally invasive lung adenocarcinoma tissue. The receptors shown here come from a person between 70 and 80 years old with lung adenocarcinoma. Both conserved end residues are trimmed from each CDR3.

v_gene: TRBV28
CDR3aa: ASTQAANEQF

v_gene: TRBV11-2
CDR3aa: ASSLGQGFGNTIY

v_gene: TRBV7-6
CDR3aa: ASSLVSGGRPYTDTQY

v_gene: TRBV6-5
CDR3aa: ASRLLFGPGELF

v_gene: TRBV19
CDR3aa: ASIPVAGGANTGELF

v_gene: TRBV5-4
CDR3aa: ASSLLLGRDNTGELF

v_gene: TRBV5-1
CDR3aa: ASTPGGGPDTQY

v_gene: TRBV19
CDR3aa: ASSMPGAAGNTDTQY

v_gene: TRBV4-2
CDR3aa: ASSPGTSVNGGELF

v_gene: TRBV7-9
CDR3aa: ASSSLNTIY

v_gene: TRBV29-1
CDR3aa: SVGGGQVTDTQY

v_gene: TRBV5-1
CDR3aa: ASFSGTIGTGELF

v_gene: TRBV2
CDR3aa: ASSAIYEQY